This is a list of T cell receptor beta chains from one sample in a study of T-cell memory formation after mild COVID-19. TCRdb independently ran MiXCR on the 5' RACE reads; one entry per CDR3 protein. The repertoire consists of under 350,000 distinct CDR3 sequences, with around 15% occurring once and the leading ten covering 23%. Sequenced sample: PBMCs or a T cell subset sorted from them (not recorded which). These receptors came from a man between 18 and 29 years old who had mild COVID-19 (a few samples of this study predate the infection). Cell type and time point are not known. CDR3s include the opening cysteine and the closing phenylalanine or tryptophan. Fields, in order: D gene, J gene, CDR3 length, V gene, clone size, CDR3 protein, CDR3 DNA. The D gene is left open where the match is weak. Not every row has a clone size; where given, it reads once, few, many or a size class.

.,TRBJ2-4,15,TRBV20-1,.,CSARETGHLAGIQYF,TGCAGTGCTAGAGAAACGGGACATTTGGCCGGCATTCAGTACTTC
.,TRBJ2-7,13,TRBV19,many,CASSTTVATEQYF,TGTGCCAGTAGTACCACAGTGGCTACCGAGCAGTACTTC
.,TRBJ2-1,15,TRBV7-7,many,CASSLGRGSYNEQFF,TGTGCTAGCAGCTTAGGCAGGGGATCCTACAATGAGCAGTTCTTC
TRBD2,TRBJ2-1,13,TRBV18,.,CASSPLLANEQFF,TGTGCCAGCTCACCCTTACTAGCGAATGAGCAGTTCTTC
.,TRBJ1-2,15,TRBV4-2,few,CASSQVVMGGYGYTF,TGTGCCAGCAGCCAAGTTGTAATGGGCGGCTATGGCTACACCTTC
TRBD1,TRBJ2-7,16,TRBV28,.,CASSLSHGTAEYEQYF,TGTGCCAGCAGTTTATCACACGGGACAGCTGAGTACGAGCAGTACTTC
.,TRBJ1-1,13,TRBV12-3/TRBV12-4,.,CASTQIPGTEAFF,TGTGCCAGCACCCAGATTCCGGGTACTGAAGCTTTCTTT
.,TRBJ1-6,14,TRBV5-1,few,CASSLGRGYSPLHF,TGCGCCAGCAGCTTGGGCAGGGGTTATTCACCCCTCCACTTT
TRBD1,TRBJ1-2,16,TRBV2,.,CASSQGQGNVVYGYTF,TGTGCCAGCAGCCAGGGACAGGGGAACGTTGTCTATGGCTACACCTTC
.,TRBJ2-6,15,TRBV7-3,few,CASSLRGPGANVLTF,TGTGCCAGCAGCTTAAGAGGACCTGGGGCCAACGTCCTGACTTTC
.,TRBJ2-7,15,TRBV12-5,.,CASGPYRAGGYEQYF,TGTGCTAGTGGTCCATACAGGGCCGGGGGCTACGAGCAGTACTTC
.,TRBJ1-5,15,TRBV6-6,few,CASSSIGASNQPQHF,TGTGCCAGCAGTTCCATAGGGGCTTCCAATCAGCCCCAGCATTTT
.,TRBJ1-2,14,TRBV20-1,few,CSAKDPLIVWGYTF,TGCAGTGCTAAGGACCCCTTGATAGTCTGGGGCTACACCTTC
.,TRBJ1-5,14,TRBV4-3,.,CASSQEMVSQPQHF,TGCGCCAGCAGCCAGGAAATGGTTTCTCAGCCCCAGCATTTT
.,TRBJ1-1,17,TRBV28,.,CASSLSRRRVMNTEAFF,TGTGCCAGCAGTTTATCTCGACGGCGGGTCATGAACACTGAAGCTTTCTTT
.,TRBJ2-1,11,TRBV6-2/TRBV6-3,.,CASSYTTEQFF,TGTGCCAGCAGTTACACAACGGAGCAGTTCTTC
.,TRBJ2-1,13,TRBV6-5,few,CASSYSGANEQFF,TGTGCCAGCAGTTACTCCGGGGCCAATGAGCAGTTCTTC
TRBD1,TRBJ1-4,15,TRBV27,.,CASSFTSGGYEKLFF,TGTGCCAGCAGTTTCACCTCAGGGGGCTATGAAAAACTGTTTTTT
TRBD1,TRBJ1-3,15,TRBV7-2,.,CASSSGRGSGNTIYF,TGTGCCAGCAGCTCGGGCAGGGGGTCTGGAAACACCATATATTTT
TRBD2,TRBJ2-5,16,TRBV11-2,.,CASSLVFSGGQETQYF,TGTGCCAGCAGCTTAGTGTTTAGCGGGGGCCAAGAGACCCAGTACTTC
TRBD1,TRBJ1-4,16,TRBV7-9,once,CASSTRDRGRDEKLFF,TGTGCCAGCAGCACCAGGGACAGGGGGCGGGATGAAAAACTGTTTTTT
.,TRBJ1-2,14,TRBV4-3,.,CASSQDTGFHGYTF,TGCGCCAGCAGCCAAGATACAGGGTTCCATGGCTACACCTTC
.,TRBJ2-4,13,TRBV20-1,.,CSAYQPRQPHQYF,TGCAGTGCTTATCAACCACGACAGCCCCATCAGTACTTC
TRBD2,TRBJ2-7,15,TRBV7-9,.,CASSHTSGSPYEQYF,TGTGCCAGCAGCCACACTAGCGGGAGTCCCTACGAGCAGTACTTC
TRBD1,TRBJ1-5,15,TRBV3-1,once,CASSQDRDRNQPQHF,TGTGCCAGCAGCCAAGACCGGGACAGAAATCAGCCCCAGCATTTT
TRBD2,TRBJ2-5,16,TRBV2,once,CASTGTSGAKQETQYF,TGTGCCAGCACCGGGACTAGCGGGGCCAAACAAGAGACCCAGTACTTC
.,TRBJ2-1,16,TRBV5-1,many,CASSSGTFSSYNEQFF,TGCGCCAGCAGCTCCGGGACTTTCAGCTCCTACAATGAGCAGTTCTTC
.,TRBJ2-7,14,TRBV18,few,CASHSHNDPYEQYF,TGTGCCAGCCACAGTCATAATGATCCCTACGAGCAGTACTTC
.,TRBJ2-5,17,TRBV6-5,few,CASTPPGRKGYGETQYF,TGTGCCAGCACCCCACCGGGGCGGAAGGGGTATGGTGAGACCCAGTACTTC
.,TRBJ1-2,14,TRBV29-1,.,CSVENGYSPGFYNF,TGCAGCGTTGAAAATGGGTACAGCCCTGGATTCTACAACTTC
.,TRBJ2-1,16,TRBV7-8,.,CASSPPQSSSYNEQFF,TGTGCCAGCAGCCCTCCCCAGTCGAGCTCCTACAATGAGCAGTTCTTC
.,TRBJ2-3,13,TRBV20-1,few,CSARDLRTDTQYF,TGCAGTGCTAGAGATTTGCGCACAGATACGCAGTATTTT
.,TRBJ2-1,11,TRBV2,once,CASNGVLKQFF,TGTGCCAGCAACGGAGTCCTAAAGCAGTTCTTC
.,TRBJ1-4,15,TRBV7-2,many,CASSFKPGQEEKLFF,TGTGCCAGCAGCTTTAAGCCGGGACAAGAGGAAAAACTGTTTTTT
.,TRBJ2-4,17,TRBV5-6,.,CASSARQAGVIKNIQYF,TGTGCCAGCAGTGCAAGGCAAGCCGGAGTAATCAAAAACATTCAGTACTTC
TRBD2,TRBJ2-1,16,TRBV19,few,CATRGGAWSSYNEQFF,TGTGCCACCCGCGGGGGGGCCTGGAGCTCCTACAATGAGCAGTTCTTC
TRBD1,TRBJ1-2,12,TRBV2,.,CASRLPGQLLSF,TGTGCCAGCAGGCTCCCGGGACAGCTACTATCCTTC
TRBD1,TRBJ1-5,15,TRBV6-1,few,CASSGPRTGGQPQHF,TGTGCCAGCAGTGGCCCGCGGACAGGCGGACAGCCCCAGCATTTT
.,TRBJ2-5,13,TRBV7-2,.,CASSLGLVGAQYF,TGTGCCAGCAGCTTGGGGCTAGTAGGGGCCCAGTACTTC
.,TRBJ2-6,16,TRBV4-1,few,CASSQRRAAGANVLTF,TGCGCCAGCAGCCAGCGACGGGCCGCCGGGGCCAACGTCCTGACTTTC
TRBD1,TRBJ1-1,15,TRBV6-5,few,CASSDWTGVNTEAFF,TGTGCCAGCAGTGACTGGACAGGGGTGAACACTGAAGCTTTCTTT
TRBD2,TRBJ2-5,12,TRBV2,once,CASKRGGVGQYF,TGTGCCAGCAAGCGGGGGGGCGTGGGCCAGTACTTC
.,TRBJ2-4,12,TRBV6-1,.,CASTQGWGDQYF,TGTGCCAGCACCCAGGGTTGGGGTGATCAGTACTTC
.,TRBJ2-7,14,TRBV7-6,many,CASSLSDGAYEQYF,TGTGCCAGCAGCTTATCGGACGGAGCTTACGAGCAGTACTTC
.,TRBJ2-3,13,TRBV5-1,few,CASSLIHTDTQYF,TGCGCCAGCAGCTTGATCCACACAGATACGCAGTATTTT
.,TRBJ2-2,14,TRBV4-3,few,CASSQDAGFRELFF,TGCGCCAGCAGCCAAGATGCGGGATTCAGGGAGCTGTTTTTT
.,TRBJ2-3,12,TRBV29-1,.,CSVDRGVNTQYF,TGCAGCGTTGACAGGGGGGTAAATACGCAGTATTTT
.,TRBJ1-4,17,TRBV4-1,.,CASSRNSQGSQNEKLFF,TGCGCCAGCAGCCGAAATTCCCAGGGGTCACAGAATGAAAAACTGTTTTTT
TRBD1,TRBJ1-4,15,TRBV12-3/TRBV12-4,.,CASSSPGTGREKLFF,TGTGCCAGCAGCTCCCCGGGGACAGGCCGTGAAAAACTGTTTTTT